Below are 6 T cell receptor beta chains sequenced from a single sample in a study of blood T cell repertoires in COVID-19. Clones were read by immunoSEQ multiplex PCR, and TCRdb kept only the in-frame ones, dropping some. The repertoire has 50,000 to 65,000 clones, 65% to 85% of them found once; the top ten carry about 5.9%. Material for sequencing was peripheral blood. Receptors originate from a human donor in a cohort sampled during active COVID-19.

The gene calls are TRBV7-9 and TRBJ2-3; perhaps TRBD1 as D (5 bases). The CDR3 sequence is 14 residues long. Trimming took off 0 bases at V and 5 bases at J, with 9 bases between the two ends. Germline-derived CDR1 and CDR2 are SEHNR and FQNEAQ (reference sequence). The CDR3 spells CASSLAGHGDTQYF. As DNA, the CDR3 is TGTGCCAGCAGCTTAGCAGGACATGGAGATACGCAGTATTTT.

The V gene is TRBV5-4, the J gene TRBJ2-5, with TRBD1 matching 10 bases. Unmatched junction bases numbered 3, after V lost 3 bases and J lost 4 bases. CDR3 length: 14 amino acids. Germline CDR1 and CDR2: SGHNT and YYREEE (reference sequence). CDR3 protein: CASSSRTGGETQYF. CDR3 coding DNA: TGTGCCAGCAGCTCTCGGACAGGGGGAGAGACCCAGTACTTC.

The chain links TRBV10-3 to TRBJ1-2; TRBD1 matches at 9 bases. Germline-derived CDR1 and CDR2 are ENHRY and SYGVKD. The ends lost 4 bases at V and 2 bases at J; junction bases unmatched: 2. CDR3 length: 14 residues. The CDR3 sequence: CAISGTGVNYGYTF. DNA of the CDR3: TGTGCCATCAGTGGGACAGGGGTCAACTATGGCTACACCTTC.

V usage is TRBV6-2 or TRBV6-3 and J usage is TRBJ1-5; D call uncertain. V lost 2 bases, J lost 1 base, and 6 bases lay in between. Germline CDR1 and CDR2: MNHEY and SVGEGT. CDR3 length: 14 amino acids. For the CDR3, the DNA is TGTGCCAGCAGTTACCCAGTCAGCAATCAGCCCCAGCATTTT. Amino acids: CASSYPVSNQPQHF.

The V and J genes are TRBV6-5 and TRBJ1-2; D is possibly TRBD1 (5 bases). V dropped 7 bases and J dropped 8 bases, with 14 bases sitting between them. The CDR3 runs 12 residues. Per germline, CDR1 MNHEY and CDR2 SVGAGI. CDR3 nucleotide sequence: TGTGCCAGCACCCAGGGCAGCAGGGGCTACACCTTC. Translating it yields CASTQGSRGYTF.

The chain recombines TRBV25-1 with TRBJ1-1; tentative D call: TRBD1 (5 bases). Between the trimmed V and J ends, which lost 6 bases and 5 bases, there was a span of 13 bases. The germline V gene encodes CDR1 MGHDK and CDR2 SYGVNS. CDR3 size: 13 residues. This CDR3 is CASRGTGGTEAFF. In DNA, the CDR3 is TGTGCCAGCAGGGGGACGGGGGGGACTGAAGCTTTCTTT.